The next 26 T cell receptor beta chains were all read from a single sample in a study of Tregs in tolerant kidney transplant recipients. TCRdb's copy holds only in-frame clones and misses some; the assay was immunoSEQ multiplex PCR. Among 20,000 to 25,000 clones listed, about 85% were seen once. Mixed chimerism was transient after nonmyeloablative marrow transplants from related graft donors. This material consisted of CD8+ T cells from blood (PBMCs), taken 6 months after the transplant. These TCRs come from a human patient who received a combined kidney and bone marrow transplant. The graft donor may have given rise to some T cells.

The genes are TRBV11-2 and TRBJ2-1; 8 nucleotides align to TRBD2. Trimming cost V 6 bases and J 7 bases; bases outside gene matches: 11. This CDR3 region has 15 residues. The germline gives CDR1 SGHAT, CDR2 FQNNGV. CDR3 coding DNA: TGTGCCAGCAGACCGATAGCGGGAAGATCTAATGAGCAGTTCTTC. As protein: CASRPIAGRSNEQFF.

This CDR3 is CAGPLAGDDEQYF. For the CDR3, the DNA is TGTGCCGGCCCCCTAGCGGGAGATGATGAGCAGTACTTC. J is TRBJ2-7 and V is TRBV21-1; TRBD2 was called by the table and not checked on the DNA. TRBV21-1 constitutes a pseudogene. The CDR3 has 13 amino acids.

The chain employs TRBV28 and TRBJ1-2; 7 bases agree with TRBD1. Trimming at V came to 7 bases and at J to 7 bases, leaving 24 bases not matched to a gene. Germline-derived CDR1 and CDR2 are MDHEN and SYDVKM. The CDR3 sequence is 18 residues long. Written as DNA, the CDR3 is TGTGCCAGCAACTACCTCCGGGACAGTGGGTTCCATAGCTCTGGCTACACCTTC. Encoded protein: CASNYLRDSGFHSSGYTF.

This CDR3 is CASSSGRGQGYNSPLHF. In nucleotides, the CDR3 is TGTGCCAGCAGCTCCGGTAGGGGACAGGGGTACAATTCACCCCTCCACTTT. The rearrangement joins TRBV11-3 to TRBJ1-6; 10 bases match TRBD1. The V segment lost 4 bases and the J segment 7 bases; nucleotides outside the gene matches: 10. Germline V gene sequence: CDR1 SGHNT, CDR2 YENEEA. The CDR3 runs to 17 residues.

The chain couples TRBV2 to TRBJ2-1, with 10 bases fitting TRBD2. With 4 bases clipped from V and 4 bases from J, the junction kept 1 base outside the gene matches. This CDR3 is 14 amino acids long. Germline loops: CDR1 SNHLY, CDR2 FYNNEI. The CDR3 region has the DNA TGTGCCAGCAGTGGTAGCGGGGGGTACAATGAGCAGTTCTTC. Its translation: CASSGSGGYNEQFF.

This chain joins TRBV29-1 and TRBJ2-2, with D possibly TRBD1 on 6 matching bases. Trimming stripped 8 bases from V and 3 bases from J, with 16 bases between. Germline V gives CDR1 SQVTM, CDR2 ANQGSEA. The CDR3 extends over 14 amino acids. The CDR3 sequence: CSYSRQEYTGELFF. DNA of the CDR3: TGCAGCTACAGCCGACAGGAGTACACCGGGGAGCTGTTTTTT.

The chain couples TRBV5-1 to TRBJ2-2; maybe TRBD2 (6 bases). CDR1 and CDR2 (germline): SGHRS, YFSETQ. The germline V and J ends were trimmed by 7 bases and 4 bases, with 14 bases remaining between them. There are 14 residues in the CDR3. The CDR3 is CASEEGRGTGELFF. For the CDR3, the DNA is TGCGCCAGCGAGGAGGGAAGGGGCACCGGGGAGCTGTTTTTT.

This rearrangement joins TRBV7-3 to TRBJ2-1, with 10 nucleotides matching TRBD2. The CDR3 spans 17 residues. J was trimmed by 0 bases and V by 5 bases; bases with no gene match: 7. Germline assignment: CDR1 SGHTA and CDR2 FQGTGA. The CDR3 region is CASSPGLAYYSYNEQFF. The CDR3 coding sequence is TGTGCCAGCAGCCCGGGACTAGCGTATTACTCCTACAATGAGCAGTTCTTC.

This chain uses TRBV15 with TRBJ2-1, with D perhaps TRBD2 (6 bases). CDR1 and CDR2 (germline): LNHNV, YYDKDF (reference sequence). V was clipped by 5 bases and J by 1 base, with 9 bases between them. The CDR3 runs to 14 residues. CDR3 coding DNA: TGTGCCACCAGCGTCGGGACTTCCTACAATGAGCAGTTCTTC. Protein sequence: CATSVGTSYNEQFF.

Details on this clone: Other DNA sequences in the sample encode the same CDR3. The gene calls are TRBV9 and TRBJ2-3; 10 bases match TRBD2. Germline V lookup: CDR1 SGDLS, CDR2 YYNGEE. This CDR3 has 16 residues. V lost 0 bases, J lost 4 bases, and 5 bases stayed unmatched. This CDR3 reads CASSVASGGMADTQYF. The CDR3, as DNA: TGTGCCAGCAGCGTAGCTAGCGGGGGAATGGCAGATACGCAGTATTTT.

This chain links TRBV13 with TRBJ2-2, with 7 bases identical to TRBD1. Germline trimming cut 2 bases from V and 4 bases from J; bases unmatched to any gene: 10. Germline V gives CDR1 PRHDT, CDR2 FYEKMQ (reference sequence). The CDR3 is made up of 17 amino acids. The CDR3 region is CASSLPVGQPRTGELFF. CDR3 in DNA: TGTGCCAGCAGCTTACCAGTGGGACAGCCACGCACCGGGGAGCTGTTTTTT.

DNA for the CDR3: TGTGCCAGTAGTACCTGGACAGGGGGAAACACTGAAGCTTTCTTT. Residues: CASSTWTGGNTEAFF. J is TRBJ1-1 and V is TRBV19; 10 nucleotides line up with TRBD1. With V trimmed by 4 bases and J by 2 bases, 4 bases remained unmatched. There are 15 residues in the CDR3. The V gene's germline CDR1 is LNHDA and CDR2 SQIVND (reference sequence).

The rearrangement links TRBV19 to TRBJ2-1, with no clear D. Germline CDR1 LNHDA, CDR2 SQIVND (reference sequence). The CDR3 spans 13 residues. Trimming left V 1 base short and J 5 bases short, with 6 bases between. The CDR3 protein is CASSIALNNEQFF. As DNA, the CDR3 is TGTGCCAGTAGTATAGCACTCAACAATGAGCAGTTCTTC.

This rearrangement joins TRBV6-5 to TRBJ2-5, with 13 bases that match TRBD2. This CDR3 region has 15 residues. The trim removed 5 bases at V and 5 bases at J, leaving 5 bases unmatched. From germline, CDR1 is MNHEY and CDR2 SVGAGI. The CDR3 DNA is TGTGCCAGCAGTACTAGCGGGGGGGCAAAGGAGACCCAGTACTTC. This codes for CASSTSGGAKETQYF.

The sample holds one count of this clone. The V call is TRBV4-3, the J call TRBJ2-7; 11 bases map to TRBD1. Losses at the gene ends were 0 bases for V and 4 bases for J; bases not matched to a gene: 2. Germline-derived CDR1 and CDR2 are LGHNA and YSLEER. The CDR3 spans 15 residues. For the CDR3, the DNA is TGCGCCAGCAGCCAAGAGGACAGGGGGCTTTACGAGCAGTACTTC. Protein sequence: CASSQEDRGLYEQYF.

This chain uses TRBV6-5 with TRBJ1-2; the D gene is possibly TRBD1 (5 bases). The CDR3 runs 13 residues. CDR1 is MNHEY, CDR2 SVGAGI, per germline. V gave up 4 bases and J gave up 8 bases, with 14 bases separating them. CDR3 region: CASSSGIVSGYTF. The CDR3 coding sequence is TGTGCCAGCAGTTCAGGGATTGTTAGCGGCTACACCTTC.

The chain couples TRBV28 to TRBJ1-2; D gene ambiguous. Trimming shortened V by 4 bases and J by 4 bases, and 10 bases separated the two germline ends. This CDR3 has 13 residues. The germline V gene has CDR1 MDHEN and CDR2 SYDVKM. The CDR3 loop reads CASSYIISYGYTF. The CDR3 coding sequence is TGTGCCAGCAGTTACATAATTTCCTATGGCTACACCTTC.

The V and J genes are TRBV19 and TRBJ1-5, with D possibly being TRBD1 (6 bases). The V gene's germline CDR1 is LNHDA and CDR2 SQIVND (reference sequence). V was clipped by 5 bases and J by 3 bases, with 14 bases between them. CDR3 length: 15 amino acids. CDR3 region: CASSGSQGINQPQHF. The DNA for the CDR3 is TGTGCCAGTAGTGGTTCCCAGGGGATCAATCAGCCCCAGCATTTT.

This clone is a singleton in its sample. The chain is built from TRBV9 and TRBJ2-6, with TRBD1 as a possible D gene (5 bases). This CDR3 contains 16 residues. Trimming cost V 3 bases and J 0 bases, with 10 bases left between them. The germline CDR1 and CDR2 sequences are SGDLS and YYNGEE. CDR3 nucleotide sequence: TGTGCCAGCAGCGCCGACAGTTCCTCTGGGGCCAACGTCCTGACTTTC. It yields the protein CASSADSSSGANVLTF.

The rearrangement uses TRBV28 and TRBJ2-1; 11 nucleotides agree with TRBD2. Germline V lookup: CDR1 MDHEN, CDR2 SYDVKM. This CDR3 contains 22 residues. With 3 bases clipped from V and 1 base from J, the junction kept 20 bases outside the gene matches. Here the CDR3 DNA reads TGTGCCAGCAGTTTTATCTTAGCGGGAGGGCATTATCAGGAATTGTCCTACAATGAGCAGTTCTTC. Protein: CASSFILAGGHYQELSYNEQFF.

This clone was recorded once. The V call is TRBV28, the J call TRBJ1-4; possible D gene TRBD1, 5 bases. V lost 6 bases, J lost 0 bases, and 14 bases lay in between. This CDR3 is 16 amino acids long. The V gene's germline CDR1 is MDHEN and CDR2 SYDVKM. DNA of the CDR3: TGTGCCAGCAGCTCAGGGTATGAGGCAACTAATGAAAAACTGTTTTTT. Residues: CASSSGYEATNEKLFF.

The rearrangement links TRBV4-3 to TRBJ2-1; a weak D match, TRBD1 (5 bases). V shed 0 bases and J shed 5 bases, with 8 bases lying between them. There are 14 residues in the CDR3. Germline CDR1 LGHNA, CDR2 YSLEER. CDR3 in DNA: TGCGCCAGCAGCCAAGAAAACAGGCACAATGAGCAGTTCTTC. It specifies CASSQENRHNEQFF.

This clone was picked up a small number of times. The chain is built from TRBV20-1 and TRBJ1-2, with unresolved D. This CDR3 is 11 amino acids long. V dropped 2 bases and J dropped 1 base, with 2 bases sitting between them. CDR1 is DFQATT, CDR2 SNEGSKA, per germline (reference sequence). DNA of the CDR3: TGCAGTGCTAGATATAACTATGGCTACACCTTC. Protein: CSARYNYGYTF.

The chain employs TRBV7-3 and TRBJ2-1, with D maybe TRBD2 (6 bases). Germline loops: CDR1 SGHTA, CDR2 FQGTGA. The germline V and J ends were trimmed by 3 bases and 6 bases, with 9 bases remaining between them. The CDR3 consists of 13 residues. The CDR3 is CASSLGGFNEQFF. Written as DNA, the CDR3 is TGTGCCAGCAGCTTGGGAGGTTTCAATGAGCAGTTCTTC.

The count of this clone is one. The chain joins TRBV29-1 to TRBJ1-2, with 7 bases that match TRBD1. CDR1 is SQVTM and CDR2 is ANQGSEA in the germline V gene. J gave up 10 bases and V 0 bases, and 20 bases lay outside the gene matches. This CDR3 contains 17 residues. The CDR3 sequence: CSVEDRRHRGLRSDYTF. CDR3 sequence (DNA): TGCAGCGTTGAAGATCGTAGGCACAGGGGCCTGCGGAGTGACTACACCTTC.

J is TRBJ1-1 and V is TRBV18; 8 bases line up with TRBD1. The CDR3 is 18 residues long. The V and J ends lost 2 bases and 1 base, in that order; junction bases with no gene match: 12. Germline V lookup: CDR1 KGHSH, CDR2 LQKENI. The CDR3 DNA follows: TGTGCCAGCTCACCAGTCAGAGACAGGGGCTTTAGGAACACTGAAGCTTTCTTT. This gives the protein CASSPVRDRGFRNTEAFF.